The sequence of this T cell receptor (beta chain) was determined in a study of blood T cell repertoires in COVID-19. Measured with immunoSEQ multiplex PCR; TCRdb has only the in-frame clones, and not every one. The table has around 64,000 clones, 72% seen once; the top ten hold around half. The table lists this clone with a few counts. The CDR3 runs to 15 residues. Trimming removed 4 bases at V and 0 bases at J, with 12 bases between. Germline V lookup: CDR1 MDHEN, CDR2 SYDVKM. The gene calls are TRBV28 and TRBJ1-1, with D perhaps TRBD1 (6 bases). This TCR came from an older woman who had been exposed to COVID-19. Sample: PBMCs or T cells enriched from blood (not recorded which). CDR3 loop: CASSSTGSMNTEAFF. Written as DNA, the CDR3 is TGTGCCAGCAGTTCCACAGGGTCTATGAACACTGAAGCTTTCTTT.